The following is a TCR beta chain sequence with its context. Its specificity is not known. The data were taken from a study of cytomegalovirus exposure and HLA in healthy donors. Overall study: Sequencing of approximately 190 million T cells in an earlier analysis found 120 million or so unique TCR beta sequences.

General study points: A few chains tied to CMV proved CMV antigen-specific in vitro. After further analysis at a later stage, 16,951 TCR beta sequences were associated with HLA alleles at 0.05 false discovery rate. A previous analysis found most TCR beta V segments productive roughly 87% or roughly 30% of the time.

V lost 2 bases to trimming and J lost 7 bases, with 12 bases between them. The V gene's germline CDR1 is SGHVS and CDR2 FNYEAQ. The length of the CDR3 is 15 residues. The PCR ran on 60 Vbeta and 13 Jbeta primers. Here immunoSEQ multiplex PCR was the method, and the copy in TCRdb shows in-frame clones only, minus some. This table holds about 94,000 clones, around 66% found once. Source material: PBMCs. The chain couples TRBV7-6 to TRBJ1-6, with D possibly being TRBD1 (6 bases). This TCR came from a man aged 30 to 45 in good health and CMV-seronegative. CDR3 protein: CASSLNVQGNSPLHF. The CDR3 bases are TGTGCCAGCAGCTTAAATGTCCAGGGGAATTCACCCCTCCACTTT.